The clone carrying this TCR beta chain was observed a few times. MiXCR, run by TCRdb on the RT-PCR reads, gives a single entry per CDR3 protein. Altogether more than 600,000 distinct CDR3 sequences are present, more than 13% being singletons, with the ten largest covering 3.6%. The CDR3 runs 17 residues. V dropped 3 bases and J dropped 2; count of bases not matched to a gene: 8. Germline assignment: CDR1 KGHDR and CDR2 SFDVKD. The chain links TRBV24-1 to TRBJ2-5; 10 bases are shared with TRBD1. The sequenced sample consisted of memory CD4+ T cells from blood. This clonotype was obtained from a female donor in good health, serving as a healthy control. This CDR3 is CATSDPHRTGGQETQYF. The CDR3 nucleotides are TGTGCCACCAGTGATCCCCATCGGACAGGGGGACAAGAGACCCAGTACTTC.